This T cell receptor beta chain was recorded in a study of molecular identifiers for immune sequencing clone quantification listed by TCRdb under 2018. Some background on the complete study: For a replicate experiment, RNA from approximately 20,000 or 100,000 naive CD8 T cells was divided into five aliquots, of which four were sequenced. This methods study benchmarked molecular-identifier clustering-based TCR repertoire sequencing (MIDCIRS) and TCR RNA copy counting, using CD8 T cells to do so.

In the case of this clonotype: Its recognized antigen is unknown. No base quality values were provided; no much bigger clone lies one nucleotide off.

The library was produced with PCR. Sequencing relied on an Illumina HiSeq 4000. Bulk TCR libraries were generated as previously described, with the TCR primers listed in Table S5 used. The Qiagen AllPrep DNA/RNA kit was used to purify total RNA. Reads from multiple sequencing runs of the same library were pooled before analysis. The authors' pipeline ran thus. Only reads with exact TCR constant sequence were kept, trimmed to 150 nt, and grouped by their 12-nt molecular barcodes. Reads in each barcode group were sub-clustered using a 15% Levenshtein threshold, and a quality-weighted consensus sequence was built for each RNA molecule. Non-functional sequences were removed, as were lower-count sequences one edit away from another. On the basis of fitting two negative binomial distributions, barcode sub-clusters with fewer than 20% of the maximum read count were discarded. TCRdb trimmed the raw reads at Q25, called clones with MiXCR and kept productive beta chains. Duplicate CDR3 protein sequences are folded into a single record with the most common DNA and genes. In this record, the V and J calls reflect TCRdb's handling and not the investigators' own analysis. This sample comprises 490,000 or so distinct CDR3 sequences, 20% to 25% of them detected only once. About 0.84% of the sample comes from the top ten.

The investigation overall reported the following: Identical TCR molecules sharing a barcode could cause highly expanded clone sizes to be underestimated. Modeling gave about 3 recovered TCR RNA copies per cell versus around 9.9 by digital PCR, implying roughly 29% capture efficiency. In CMV-specific effector cells, clones with more than 20 RNA copies accounted for over 99% of molecules, whereas in naive cells such clones accounted for under 1%. The naive libraries included spiked-in Jurkat TCR RNA (roughly ten copies' worth), and this Jurkat TCR RNA is not part of the donor repertoire. Spiked-in Jurkat TCR RNA equivalent to a single cell was reported to be detectable even among approximately 1 million naive CD8 T cells. When barcode sub-clustering was not used, chimeric consensus sequences inflated TCR diversity, with chimeras reaching as high as 47%.

Libraries of naive CD8 T cells were built from around 18,000 to 910,000 sorted cells, with 10%, 30% or 50% of the purified RNA used. On a BD FACSAria II, naive CD8 T cells were FACS-sorted as CD8+CD4-CCR7+CD45RA+ and collected into RLT Plus buffer. Detection sensitivity was tested by spiking Jurkat RNA equal to about 10 TCR copies' worth into samples containing about 20,000-1,100,000 naive CD8 T cells. CD8 T cells were enriched with RosetteSep CD8+ T Cell Enrichment Cocktail and Ficoll-Paque, followed by ACK red cell lysis. The germline V gene yields SGDLS for CDR1 and YYNGEE for CDR2. V lost 4 bases and J lost 7 bases, and the count of bases not matched to a germline gene is 19. Including the terminal cysteine and phenylalanine, the CDR3 comprises 18 residues. Kept here is only the CDR3 DNA, which spans 54 bases and is read in frame from base 1.

The sequencing input was naive CD8+ T cells from blood, with Jurkat cell RNA spiked in. The cell subset or site label corresponds to: FACS-sorted CD8+CD4-CCR7+CD45RA+ naive T cells. The sequence was collected from a human donor in good health. Some libraries in this study had Jurkat cell RNA spiked in. The V gene is TRBV9 and the J gene is TRBJ2-7; 11 middle bases align to TRBD2. Here the CDR3 is given as CASSSPAGTSGREGEQYF. The base sequence is TGTGCCAGCAGCTCCCCGGCGGGGACTAGCGGCCGCGAAGGAGAGCAGTACTTC.